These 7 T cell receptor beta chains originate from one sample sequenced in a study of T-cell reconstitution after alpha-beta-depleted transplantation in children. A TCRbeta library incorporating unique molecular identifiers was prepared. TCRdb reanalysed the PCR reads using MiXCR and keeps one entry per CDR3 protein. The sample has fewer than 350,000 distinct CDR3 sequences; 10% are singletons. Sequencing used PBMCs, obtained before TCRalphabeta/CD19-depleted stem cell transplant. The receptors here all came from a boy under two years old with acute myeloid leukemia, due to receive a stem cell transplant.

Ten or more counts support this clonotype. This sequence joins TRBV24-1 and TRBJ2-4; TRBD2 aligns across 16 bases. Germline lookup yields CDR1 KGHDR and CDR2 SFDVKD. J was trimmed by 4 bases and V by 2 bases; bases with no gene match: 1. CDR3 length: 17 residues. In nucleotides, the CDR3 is TGTGCCACCAGTGATTCGGGACTAGCGGGAGGGAAAAACATTCAGTACTTC. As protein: CATSDSGLAGGKNIQYF.

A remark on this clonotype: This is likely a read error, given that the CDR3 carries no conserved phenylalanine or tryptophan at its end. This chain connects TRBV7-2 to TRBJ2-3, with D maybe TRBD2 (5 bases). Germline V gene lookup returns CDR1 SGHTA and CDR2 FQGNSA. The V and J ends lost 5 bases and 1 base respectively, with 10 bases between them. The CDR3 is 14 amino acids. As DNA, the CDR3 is TGTGCCAGCAGCCCGCTACTAGGCACAGATACGCAGTATCTT. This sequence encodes CASSPLLGTDTQYL.

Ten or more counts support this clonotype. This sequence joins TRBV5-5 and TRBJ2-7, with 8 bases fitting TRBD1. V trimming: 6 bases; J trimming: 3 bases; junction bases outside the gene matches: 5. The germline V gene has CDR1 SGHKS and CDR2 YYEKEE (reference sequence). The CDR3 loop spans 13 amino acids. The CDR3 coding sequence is TGTGCCAGCACACGGACAGGGCTCTACGAGCAGTACTTC. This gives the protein CASTRTGLYEQYF. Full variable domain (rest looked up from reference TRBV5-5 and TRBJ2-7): DAGVTQSPTHLIKTRGQQVTLRCSPISGHKSVSWYQQVLGQGPQFIFQYYEKEERGRGNFPDRFSARQFPNYSSELNVNALLLGDSALYLCASTRTGLYEQYFGPGTRLTVT.

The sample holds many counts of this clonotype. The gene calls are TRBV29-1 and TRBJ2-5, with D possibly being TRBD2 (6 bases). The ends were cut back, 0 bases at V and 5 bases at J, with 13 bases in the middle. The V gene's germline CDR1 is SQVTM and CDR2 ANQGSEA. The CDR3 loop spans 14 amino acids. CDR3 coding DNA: TGCAGCGTTGAAGATTGGGGGGAGCGGGAGACCCAGTACTTC. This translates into CSVEDWGERETQYF.

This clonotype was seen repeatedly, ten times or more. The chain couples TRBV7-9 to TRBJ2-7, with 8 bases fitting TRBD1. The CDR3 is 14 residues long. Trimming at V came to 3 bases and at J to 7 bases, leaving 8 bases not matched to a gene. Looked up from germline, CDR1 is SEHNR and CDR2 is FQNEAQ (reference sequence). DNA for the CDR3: TGTGCCAGCAGCTTTGGCCAGGGGGCGCAGGAGCAGTACTTC. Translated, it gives CASSFGQGAQEQYF.

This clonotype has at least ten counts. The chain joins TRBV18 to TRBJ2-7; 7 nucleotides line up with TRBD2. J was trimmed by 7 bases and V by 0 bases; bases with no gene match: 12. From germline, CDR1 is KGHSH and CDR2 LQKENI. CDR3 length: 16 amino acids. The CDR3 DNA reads TGTGCCAGCTCACCACCGGGGCTAGCGGAATACGGGGAGCAGTACTTC. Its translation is CASSPPGLAEYGEQYF.

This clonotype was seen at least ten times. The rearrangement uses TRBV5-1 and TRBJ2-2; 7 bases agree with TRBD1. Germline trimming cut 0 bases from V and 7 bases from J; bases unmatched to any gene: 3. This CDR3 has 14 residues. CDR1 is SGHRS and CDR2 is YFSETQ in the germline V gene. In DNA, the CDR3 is TGCGCCAGCAGCTTGGGACAGGGAAACGGGGAGCTGTTTTTT. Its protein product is CASSLGQGNGELFF.